The 26 T cell receptor beta chains given below trace back to one sample, sequenced in a study of CD8 T cells in ankylosing spondylitis. TCRdb independently ran MiXCR on the 5' RACE reads; one entry per CDR3 protein. The table includes 150,000 to 200,000 distinct CDR3 sequences, roughly a third detected once. The sequenced material came from synovial fluid, either unsorted or a sorted T cell fraction (not recorded which). The receptors here all came from a male donor with ankylosing spondylitis.

This clonotype was counted ten times or more. The chain carries TRBV4-1 and TRBJ1-1; D perhaps matches TRBD1 (6 bases). V lost 0 bases, J lost 0 bases, and 17 bases lay in between. Germline V gene lookup returns CDR1 MGHRA and CDR2 YSYEKL. The CDR3 is 18 amino acids. The CDR3, as DNA: TGCGCCAGCAGCCAAGATCAACTACGACAGGCCATGAACACTGAAGCTTTCTTT. Encoded protein: CASSQDQLRQAMNTEAFF.

The gene calls are TRBV4-2 and TRBJ2-5; no clear D. The CDR3 totals 14 residues. V lost 1 base, J lost 1 base, and 7 bases lay in between. Per the germline V gene, CDR1 is LGHNA and CDR2 is YNFKEQ. The CDR3 DNA reads as TGTGCCAGCAGCCAAGGGGGAAGCCAAGAGACCCAGTACTTC. It is translated as CASSQGGSQETQYF.

This clonotype has only one observation. A much more abundant neighbour one base away suggests this may be a read error. In this CDR3 the conserved last residue, phenylalanine or tryptophan, is missing, so a read error is likely. The chain joins TRBV12-3 or TRBV12-4 to TRBJ1-5; D gene unclear. The CDR3 is 15 residues long. CDR3 nucleotide sequence: TGTGCCAGCAGAGAACCCGGAGTCAGCAAGCAGCCCCAGCATATT. Protein sequence: CASREPGVSKQPQHI.

This chain joins TRBV2 and TRBJ1-1; D remains unclear. The germline V gene has CDR1 SNHLY and CDR2 FYNNEI. The germline V and J ends were trimmed by 2 bases and 0 bases, with 7 bases remaining between them. The CDR3 has 14 residues. The CDR3: CASSERYMNTEAFF. The DNA for the CDR3 is TGTGCCAGCAGTGAAAGGTATATGAACACTGAAGCTTTCTTT.

This clonotype was observed a few times. V and J are TRBV24-1 and TRBJ2-5; the match to TRBD1 covers 9 bases. Germline V lookup: CDR1 KGHDR, CDR2 SFDVKD. Trimming at V came to 4 bases and at J to 5 bases, leaving 7 bases not matched to a gene. The CDR3 is 15 amino acids. The CDR3 DNA reads TGTGCCACCAGTGAGCTACAGGGGGCGCGGGAGACCCAGTACTTC. Residues: CATSELQGARETQYF.

This clonotype was counted ten times or more. This rearrangement joins TRBV7-2 to TRBJ2-7; D gene unclear. V was trimmed by 1 base and J by 2 bases, leaving 9 bases between them. The CDR3 has 14 amino acids. In germline, CDR1 is SGHTA, CDR2 FQGNSA. This CDR3 is CASSLDRPPYEQYF. DNA of the CDR3: TGTGCCAGCAGCTTAGATAGGCCACCCTACGAGCAGTACTTC.

The V gene is TRBV11-2, the J gene TRBJ2-3, with TRBD2 identical over 10 bases. Germline trimming cut 2 bases from V and 1 base from J; bases unmatched to any gene: 9. In germline, CDR1 is SGHAT, CDR2 FQNNGV. CDR3 length: 18 residues. The CDR3 reads CASSLRGPTSGGTDTQYF. For the CDR3, the DNA is TGTGCCAGCAGCTTACGGGGTCCAACTAGCGGGGGCACAGATACGCAGTATTTT.

Ten or more counts support this clonotype. The chain recombines TRBV20-1 with TRBJ2-5; D perhaps matches TRBD1 (7 bases). V gave up 3 bases and J gave up 3 bases, with 14 bases separating them. Germline V CDR1 and CDR2: DFQATT, SNEGSKA (reference sequence). CDR3 length: 14 residues. The CDR3 coding sequence is TGCAGTGCTAGGGAGGGGGCCGCTAAAGAGACCCAGTACTTC. Protein: CSAREGAAKETQYF.

The V gene is TRBV20-1, the J gene TRBJ2-5, with D possibly matching TRBD2 (9 bases). V gave up 2 bases and J gave up 2 bases, with 21 bases separating them. This CDR3 comprises 17 residues. Germline V CDR1 and CDR2: DFQATT, SNEGSKA (reference sequence). Here the CDR3 reads CSARSPTGAGGQETQYF. The CDR3 DNA reads as TGCAGTGCTAGATCGCCGACAGGGGCGGGAGGGCAAGAGACCCAGTACTTC.

Written as DNA, the CDR3 is TGTGCCACCACAGGGGGGACAGGGGCCCCGAACACCGGGGAGCTGTTTTTT. The encoded protein is CATTGGTGAPNTGELFF. This chain joins TRBV24-1 and TRBJ2-2; 10 nucleotides line up with TRBD1. The CDR3 loop spans 17 amino acids. Trimming removed 8 bases from V and 0 bases from J; junction bases left unmatched: 8. Germline CDR1 KGHDR, CDR2 SFDVKD.

The chain joins TRBV12-3 or TRBV12-4 to TRBJ2-1; TRBD2 matches at 7 bases. V lost 3 bases, J lost 3 bases, and 5 bases stayed unmatched. The CDR3 has 15 amino acids. The CDR3 region has the DNA TGTGCCAGCAGTTTGGGCGGGAGAATCTACAATGAGCAGTTCTTC. The encoded protein is CASSLGGRIYNEQFF.

The chain couples TRBV20-1 to TRBJ1-2; 7 bases fit TRBD1. CDR1 and CDR2 from the germline V gene are DFQATT and SNEGSKA (reference sequence). The trim removed 2 bases at V and 3 bases at J, leaving 9 bases unmatched. This CDR3 contains 15 residues. The chain's CDR3 is CSARLQGGGHYGYTF. The CDR3, as DNA: TGCAGTGCTAGACTCCAAGGAGGGGGCCACTATGGCTACACCTTC.

This clonotype has just a few counts. J is TRBJ2-2 and V is TRBV12-3 or TRBV12-4; a possible D gene is TRBD2 (6 bases). There are 11 residues in the CDR3. Trimming took off 4 bases at V and 10 bases at J, with 7 bases between the two ends. The CDR3 is CASSWEVELFF. DNA of the CDR3: TGTGCCAGCAGTTGGGAGGTGGAGCTGTTTTTT.

This clonotype turned up a few times. V and J are TRBV29-1 and TRBJ1-1; possibly TRBD1 for D (6 bases). Germline V gene sequence: CDR1 SQVTM, CDR2 ANQGSEA. Trimming left V 6 bases short and J 3 bases short, with 14 bases between. The CDR3 totals 13 residues. CDR3 region: CSVGHGPYTEAFF. CDR3 DNA sequence: TGCAGCGTGGGACACGGGCCCTACACTGAAGCTTTCTTT.

This clonotype was counted between two and nine times. The rearrangement links TRBV5-1 to TRBJ1-1; possible D gene TRBD1, 6 bases. The germline V gene encodes CDR1 SGHRS and CDR2 YFSETQ. CDR3 length equals 15 residues. The V gene lost 0 bases and the J gene lost 1 base, with 10 bases spanning the gap. The CDR3 reads CASSLGGTWNTEAFF. The CDR3, as DNA: TGCGCCAGCAGCTTGGGTGGGACATGGAACACTGAAGCTTTCTTT. Complete variable domain (other parts from reference TRBV5-1 and TRBJ1-1): KAGVTQTPRYLIKTRGQQVTLSCSPISGHRSVSWYQQTPGQGLQFLFEYFSETQRNKGNFPGRFSGRQFSNSRSEMNVSTLELGDSALYLCASSLGGTWNTEAFFGQGTRLTVV.

CDR3 protein: CASSLGNRDYGYTF. CDR3 DNA: TGCGCCAGCAGCTTGGGTAACAGGGACTATGGCTACACCTTC. The gene calls are TRBV5-1 and TRBJ1-2; D is possibly TRBD1 (6 bases). Per germline, CDR1 SGHRS and CDR2 YFSETQ. The length of the CDR3 is 14 residues. The V and J ends lost 0 bases and 3 bases respectively, with 9 bases between them.

The rearrangement joins TRBV6-5 to TRBJ2-7; TRBD1 matches 8 bases. V lost 0 bases and J lost 2; bases outside the gene matches: 9. This CDR3 is 17 amino acids long. CDR1 and CDR2 (germline): MNHEY, SVGAGI. The CDR3 loop reads CASSYSILGQGTYEQYF. DNA of the CDR3: TGTGCCAGCAGTTACTCGATCCTAGGACAGGGTACCTACGAGCAGTACTTC.

This chain joins TRBV6-1 and TRBJ1-1; tentatively, D is TRBD1 (5 bases). Germline-derived CDR1 and CDR2 are MNHNS and SASEGT. The V end was cut by 5 bases, the J end by 5 bases, with 15 bases between. The CDR3 totals 14 residues. The chain's CDR3 is CASSKQVWGTEAFF. DNA for the CDR3: TGTGCCAGCAGTAAACAGGTTTGGGGGACTGAAGCTTTCTTT.

This clonotype was seen only a few times. V usage is TRBV12-3 or TRBV12-4 and J usage is TRBJ1-3, with D unresolved. This CDR3 has 15 residues. The V and J ends lost 6 bases and 4 bases respectively, with 16 bases between them. The CDR3 loop reads CASRPSRWSGNTIYF. In nucleotides, the CDR3 is TGTGCCAGCAGGCCCTCAAGGTGGTCAGGAAACACCATATATTTT.

The V gene is TRBV4-1, the J gene TRBJ2-7; 10 nucleotides agree with TRBD2. The germline V gene encodes CDR1 MGHRA and CDR2 YSYEKL. V lost 0 bases to trimming and J lost 0 bases; unmatched junction nucleotides: 5. The length of the CDR3 is 17 residues. The CDR3: CASSQDLTSGNSYEQYF. The CDR3 bases are TGCGCCAGCAGCCAAGATCTTACTAGCGGGAACTCCTACGAGCAGTACTTC.

The gene calls are TRBV29-1 and TRBJ1-1; D might be TRBD1 (6 bases). In germline, CDR1 is SQVTM, CDR2 ANQGSEA. Trimming took off 7 bases at V and 3 bases at J, with 12 bases between the two ends. CDR3 length: 12 residues. The CDR3 nucleotides read TGCAGCGCCACAGGGTTTTACACTGAAGCTTTCTTT. Its protein is CSATGFYTEAFF.

The rearrangement uses TRBV7-3 and TRBJ2-2; D is perhaps TRBD1 (6 bases). Germline lookup yields CDR1 SGHTA and CDR2 FQGTGA. CDR3 length equals 14 residues. Trimming pared 3 bases from V and 5 bases from J, leaving 10 bases between. The CDR3 DNA follows: TGTGCCAGCAGCTTGTCAACAGGGACCGGGGAGCTGTTTTTT. This encodes CASSLSTGTGELFF.

This clonotype has only a few counts. V gene TRBV12-3 or TRBV12-4 combines with J gene TRBJ1-1; D gene uncertain. Trimming removed 4 bases at V and 1 base at J, with 4 bases between. CDR3 length equals 12 residues. The CDR3 DNA sequence: TGTGCCAGCAGTTCCACGAACACTGAAGCTTTCTTT. Translation: CASSSTNTEAFF.

This chain uses TRBV10-3 with TRBJ1-5, with a weak D call TRBD1 (5 bases). From germline, CDR1 is ENHRY and CDR2 SYGVKD. The V gene lost 10 bases and the J gene lost 3 bases, with 13 bases spanning the gap. This CDR3 contains 13 residues. The CDR3 protein is CASGTSPNQPQHF. CDR3 DNA sequence: TGTGCCAGCGGGACCTCCCCCAATCAGCCCCAGCATTTT.

The chain joins TRBV28 to TRBJ1-5, with TRBD1 identical over 8 bases. CDR1 is MDHEN, CDR2 SYDVKM, per germline. V shed 7 bases, J shed 4 bases, and the junction held 12 bases outside the gene matches. CDR3 size: 16 residues. CDR3 DNA: TGTGCCAGCAATCTACCACACCGGACAGGGAATCAGCCCCAGCATTTT. It codes for CASNLPHRTGNQPQHF.

This clonotype was detected only a few times. This rearrangement joins TRBV7-8 to TRBJ2-7; 16 bases match TRBD2. The V segment lost 4 bases and the J segment 3 bases; nucleotides outside the gene matches: 6. The CDR3 is made up of 17 amino acids. Germline V lookup: CDR1 SGHVS, CDR2 FQNEAQ. Here the CDR3 DNA reads TGTGCCAGCAGCTACCCGGGACTAGCGGGGGGGAGCTACGAGCAGTACTTC. It is translated as CASSYPGLAGGSYEQYF.